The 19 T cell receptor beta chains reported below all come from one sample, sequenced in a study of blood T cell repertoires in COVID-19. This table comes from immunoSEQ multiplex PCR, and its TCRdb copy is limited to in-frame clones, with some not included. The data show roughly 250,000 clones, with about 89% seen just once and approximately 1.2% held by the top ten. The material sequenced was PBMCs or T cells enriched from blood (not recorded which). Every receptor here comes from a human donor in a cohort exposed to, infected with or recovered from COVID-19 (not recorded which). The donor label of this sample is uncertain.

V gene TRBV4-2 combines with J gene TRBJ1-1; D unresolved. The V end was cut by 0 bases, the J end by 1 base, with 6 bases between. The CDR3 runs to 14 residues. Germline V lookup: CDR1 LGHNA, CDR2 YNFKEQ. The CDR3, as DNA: TGTGCCAGCAGCCAAGAATCATCGAACACTGAAGCTTTCTTT. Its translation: CASSQESSNTEAFF.

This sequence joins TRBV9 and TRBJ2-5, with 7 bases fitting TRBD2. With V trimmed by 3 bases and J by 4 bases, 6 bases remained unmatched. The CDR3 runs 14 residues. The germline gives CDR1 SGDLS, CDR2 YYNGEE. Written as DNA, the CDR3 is TGTGCCAGCAGCGCGAGTAGCGGGCCAGAGACCCAGTACTTC. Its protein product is CASSASSGPETQYF.

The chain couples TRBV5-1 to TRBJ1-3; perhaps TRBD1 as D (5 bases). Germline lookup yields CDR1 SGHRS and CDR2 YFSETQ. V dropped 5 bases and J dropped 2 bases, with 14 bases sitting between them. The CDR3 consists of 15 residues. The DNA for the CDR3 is TGCGCCAGCAGTACGGCAGGGCGTCCTGGAAACACCATATATTTT. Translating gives CASSTAGRPGNTIYF.

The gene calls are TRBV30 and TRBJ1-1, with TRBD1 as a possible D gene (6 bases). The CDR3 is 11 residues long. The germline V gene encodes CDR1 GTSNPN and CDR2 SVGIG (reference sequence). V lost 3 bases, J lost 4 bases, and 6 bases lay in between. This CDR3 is CAWRDSTEAFF. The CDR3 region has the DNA TGTGCCTGGAGGGACAGCACTGAAGCTTTCTTT.

As DNA, the CDR3 is TGTGCCAGCAGAGACAGCTCTAACTATGGCTACACCTTC. Amino acids: CASRDSSNYGYTF. The chain employs TRBV6-4 and TRBJ1-2, with a possible D match to TRBD1 (5 bases). The CDR3 extends over 13 amino acids. Germline lookup yields CDR1 MRHNA and CDR2 SNTAGT. Trimming left V 6 bases short and J 0 bases short, with 8 bases between.

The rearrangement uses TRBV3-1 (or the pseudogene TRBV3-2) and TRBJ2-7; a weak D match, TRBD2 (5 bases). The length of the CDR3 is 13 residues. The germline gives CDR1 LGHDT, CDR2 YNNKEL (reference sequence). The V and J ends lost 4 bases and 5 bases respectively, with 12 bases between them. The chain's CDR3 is CASSLRAGDEQYF. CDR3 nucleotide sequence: TGTGCCAGCAGCCTTCGAGCCGGGGACGAGCAGTACTTC.

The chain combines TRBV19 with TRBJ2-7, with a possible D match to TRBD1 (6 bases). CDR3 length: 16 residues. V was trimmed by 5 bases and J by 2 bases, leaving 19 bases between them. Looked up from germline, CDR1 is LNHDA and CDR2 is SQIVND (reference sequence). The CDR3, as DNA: TGTGCCAGTAGTCCTCAGACAGGCGGAAACCCCTACGAGCAGTACTTC. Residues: CASSPQTGGNPYEQYF.

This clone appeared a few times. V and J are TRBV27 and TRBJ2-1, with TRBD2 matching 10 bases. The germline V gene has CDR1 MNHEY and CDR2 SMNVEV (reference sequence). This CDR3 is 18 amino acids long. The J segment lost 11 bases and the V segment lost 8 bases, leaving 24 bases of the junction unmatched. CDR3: CASAFFHLAGAPRKQQFF. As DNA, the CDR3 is TGTGCCAGCGCCTTCTTCCATCTAGCGGGGGCCCCGCGAAAACAGCAGTTCTTC.

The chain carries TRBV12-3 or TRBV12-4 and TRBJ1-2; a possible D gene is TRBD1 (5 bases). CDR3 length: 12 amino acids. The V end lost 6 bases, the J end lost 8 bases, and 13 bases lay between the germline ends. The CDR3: CASSNRWEGYTF. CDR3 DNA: TGTGCCAGCAGCAACAGGTGGGAAGGCTACACCTTC.

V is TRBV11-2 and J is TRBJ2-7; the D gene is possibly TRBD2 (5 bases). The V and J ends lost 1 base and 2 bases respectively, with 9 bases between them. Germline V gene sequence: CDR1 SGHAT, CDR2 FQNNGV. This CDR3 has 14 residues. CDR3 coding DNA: TGTGCCAGCAGCTTAGGCAGAGGGACCTACGAGCAGTACTTC. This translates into CASSLGRGTYEQYF.

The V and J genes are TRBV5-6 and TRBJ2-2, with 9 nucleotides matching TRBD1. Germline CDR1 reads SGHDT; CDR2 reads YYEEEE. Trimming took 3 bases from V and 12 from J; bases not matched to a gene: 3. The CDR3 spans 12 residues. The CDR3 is CASSYGQGKLFF. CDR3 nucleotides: TGTGCCAGCAGCTACGGACAGGGGAAGCTGTTTTTT.

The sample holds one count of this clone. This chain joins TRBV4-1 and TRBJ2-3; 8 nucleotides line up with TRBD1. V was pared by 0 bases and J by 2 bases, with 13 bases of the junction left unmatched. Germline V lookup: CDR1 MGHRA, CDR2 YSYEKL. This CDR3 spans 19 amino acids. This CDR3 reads CASSQEGLQGEEDTDTQYF. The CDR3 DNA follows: TGCGCCAGCAGCCAAGAGGGATTACAGGGGGAGGAGGACACAGATACGCAGTATTTT.

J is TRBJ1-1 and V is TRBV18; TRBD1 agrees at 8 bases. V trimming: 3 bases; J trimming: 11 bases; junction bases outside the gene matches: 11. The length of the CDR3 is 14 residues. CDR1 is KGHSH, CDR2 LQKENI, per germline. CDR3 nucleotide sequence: TGTGCCAGCTCACCCGAGACAGGGGCGTCGGGTGCTTTCTTT. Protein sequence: CASSPETGASGAFF.

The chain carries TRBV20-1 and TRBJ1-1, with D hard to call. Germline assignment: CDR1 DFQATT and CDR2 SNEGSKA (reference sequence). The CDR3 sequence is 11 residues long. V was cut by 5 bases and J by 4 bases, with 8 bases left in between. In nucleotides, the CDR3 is TGCAGTGCTCGAGGCGGCACTGAAGCTTTCTTT. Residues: CSARGGTEAFF.

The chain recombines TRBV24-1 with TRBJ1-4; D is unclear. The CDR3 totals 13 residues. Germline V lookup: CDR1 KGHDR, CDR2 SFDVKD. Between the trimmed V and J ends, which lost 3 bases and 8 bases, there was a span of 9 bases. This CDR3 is CATSDPTEEKLFF. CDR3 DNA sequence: TGTGCCACCAGTGATCCTACAGAAGAAAAACTGTTTTTT.

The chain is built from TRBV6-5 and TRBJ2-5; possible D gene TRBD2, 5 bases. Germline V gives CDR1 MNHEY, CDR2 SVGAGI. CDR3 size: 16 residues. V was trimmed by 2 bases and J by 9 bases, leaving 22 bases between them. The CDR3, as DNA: TGTGCCAGCAGTTACCGGGGATCCTACTCAGGTGGGGCCCAGTACTTC. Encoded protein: CASSYRGSYSGGAQYF.

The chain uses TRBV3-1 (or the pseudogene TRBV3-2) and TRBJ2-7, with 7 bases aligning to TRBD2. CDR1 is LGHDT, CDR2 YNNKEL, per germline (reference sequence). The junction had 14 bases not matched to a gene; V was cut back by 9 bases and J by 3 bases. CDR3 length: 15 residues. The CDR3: CASGGNERGVYEQYF. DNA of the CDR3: TGTGCCAGTGGGGGGAATGAGCGGGGTGTCTACGAGCAGTACTTC.

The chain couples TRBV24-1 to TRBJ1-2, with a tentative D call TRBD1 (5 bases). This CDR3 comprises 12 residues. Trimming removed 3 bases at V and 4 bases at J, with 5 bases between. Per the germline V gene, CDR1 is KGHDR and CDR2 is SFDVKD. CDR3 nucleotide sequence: TGTGCCACCAGTGATCAGGGCTATGGCTACACCTTC. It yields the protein CATSDQGYGYTF.

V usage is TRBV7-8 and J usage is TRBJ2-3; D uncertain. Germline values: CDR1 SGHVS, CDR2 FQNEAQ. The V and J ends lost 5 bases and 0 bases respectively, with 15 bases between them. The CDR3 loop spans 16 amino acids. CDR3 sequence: CASSPPRRSSTDTQYF. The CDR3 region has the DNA TGTGCCAGCAGCCCACCCCGTAGGAGCAGCACAGATACGCAGTATTTT. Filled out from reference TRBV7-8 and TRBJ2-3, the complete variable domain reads GAGVSQSPRYKVAKRGQDVALRCDPISGHVSLFWYQQALGQGPEFLTYFQNEAQLDKSGLPSDRFFAERPEGSVSTLKIQRTQQEDSAVYLCASSPPRRSSTDTQYFGPGTRLTVL.